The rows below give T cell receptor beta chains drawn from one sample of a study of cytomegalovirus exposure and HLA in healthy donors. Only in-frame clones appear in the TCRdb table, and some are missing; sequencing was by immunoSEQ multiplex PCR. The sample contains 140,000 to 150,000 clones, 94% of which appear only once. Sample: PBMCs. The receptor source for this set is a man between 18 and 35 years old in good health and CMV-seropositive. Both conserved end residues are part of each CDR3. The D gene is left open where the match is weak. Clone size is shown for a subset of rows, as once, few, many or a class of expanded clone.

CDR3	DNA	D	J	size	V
CATIDSPNTGELFF	TGTGCCACCATCGACAGCCCGAACACCGGGGAGCTGTTTTTT	NA	TRBJ2-2	NA	TRBV6-5
CASSFSGQNYGYTF	TGTGCCAGCAGCTTTTCCGGTCAAAACTATGGCTACACCTTC	NA	TRBJ1-2	NA	TRBV7-9
CASSLKASGERSSYNEQFF	TGCGCCAGCAGCTTGAAGGCTAGCGGGGAGCGTAGCTCCTACAATGAGCAGTTCTTC	TRBD2	TRBJ2-1	NA	TRBV5-1
CASSPWQGEDTQYF	TGTGCCAGCTCACCTTGGCAGGGGGAGGATACGCAGTATTTT	TRBD1	TRBJ2-3	NA	TRBV18
CALRVDEKLFF	TGTGCCTTGAGGGTAGATGAAAAACTGTTTTTT	NA	TRBJ1-4	NA	TRBV19
CASRFGGQPQHF	TGTGCCAGTAGATTCGGAGGGCAGCCCCAGCATTTT	NA	TRBJ1-5	NA	TRBV19
CASRELASNTGELFF	TGTGCCAGCAGGGAACTAGCGTCGAACACCGGGGAGCTGTTTTTT	TRBD2	TRBJ2-2	NA	TRBV2
CASSTTPGANVLTF	TGTGCCAGCAGTACGACTCCGGGGGCCAACGTCCTGACTTTC	NA	TRBJ2-6	NA	TRBV2
CASSSYDSRYGYTF	TGTGCCAGCAGCTCTTACGACAGCCGGTATGGCTACACCTTC	NA	TRBJ1-2	NA	TRBV9
CASMPGLAGTGELFF	TGTGCCAGTATGCCGGGACTAGCGGGGACCGGGGAGCTGTTTTTT	TRBD2	TRBJ2-2	NA	TRBV19
CASSQTGENTGELFF	TGTGCCAGCAGCCAGACAGGCGAGAACACCGGGGAGCTGTTTTTT	NA	TRBJ2-2	NA	TRBV7-8
CASRARTGAGYTF	TGTGCCAGTAGGGCCCGGACAGGGGCTGGCTACACCTTC	TRBD1	TRBJ1-2	NA	TRBV19
CASSFTGGPNEKLFF	TGTGCCAGCAGTTTCACGGGGGGCCCTAATGAAAAACTGTTTTTT	NA	TRBJ1-4	NA	TRBV28
CASTGLPNTDTQYF	TGTGCCAGTACGGGACTTCCGAACACAGATACGCAGTATTTT	NA	TRBJ2-3	NA	TRBV2
CASSFFRETNEKLFF	TGTGCCAGCAGCTTTTTCAGGGAAACTAATGAAAAACTGTTTTTT	NA	TRBJ1-4	NA	TRBV5-6
CASSSKRAGGYNEQFF	TGTGCCAGCAGCTCGAAGAGAGCGGGAGGGTACAATGAGCAGTTCTTC	TRBD2	TRBJ2-1	NA	TRBV11-2
CASSLAPSGIGNEQFF	TGTGCCAGCAGCTTGGCCCCATCGGGAATCGGGAATGAGCAGTTCTTC	NA	TRBJ2-1	NA	TRBV5-6
CASSQGDLAGSTDTQYF	TGTGCCAGCAGCCAAGGTGACTTAGCGGGAAGCACAGATACGCAGTATTTT	TRBD2	TRBJ2-3	NA	TRBV4-2
CASSLRTGINEQYF	TGTGCCAGCAGTTTAAGGACAGGGATCAACGAGCAGTACTTC	TRBD1	TRBJ2-7	NA	TRBV27
CAISEPGGAYGYTF	TGTGCCATCAGTGAGCCAGGGGGCGCGTATGGCTACACCTTC	TRBD1	TRBJ1-2	NA	TRBV10-3
CAWRSHPGTDTQYF	TGTGCCTGGCGGAGTCACCCGGGCACAGATACGCAGTATTTT	NA	TRBJ2-3	once	TRBV30
CASSLQRGDGETQYF	TGTGCCAGCAGCTTACAGCGGGGGGACGGGGAGACCCAGTACTTC	TRBD2	TRBJ2-5	NA	TRBV7-2
CASSPGNSGSYEQYF	TGTGCCAGCAGCCCCGGAAATAGCGGAAGCTACGAGCAGTACTTC	NA	TRBJ2-7	NA	TRBV7-2
CASSTTGFYGYTF	TGTGCCAGCAGCACGACAGGGTTCTATGGCTACACCTTC	TRBD1	TRBJ1-2	NA	TRBV27
CAWDRGLAETQYF	TGTGCCTGGGACCGCGGGCTAGCAGAGACCCAGTACTTC	NA	TRBJ2-5	NA	TRBV30
CASSFTGNYGYTF	TGTGCCAGCAGCTTTACGGGGAACTATGGCTACACCTTC	NA	TRBJ1-2	NA	TRBV5-4
CASSPGLALDEQYF	TGTGCCAGCAGCCCCGGGCTAGCGCTTGACGAGCAGTACTTC	NA	TRBJ2-7	NA	TRBV11-2
CASTMDRISNQPQHF	TGTGCCAGCACCATGGACAGGATTAGCAATCAGCCCCAGCATTTT	TRBD1	TRBJ1-5	NA	TRBV6-1
CASSQDDVRVLFDTIYF	TGCGCCAGCAGCCAAGATGACGTTCGGGTCCTTTTTGACACCATATATTTT	NA	TRBJ1-3	NA	TRBV4-1
CASSATSGSIYNEQFF	TGTGCCAGCAGCGCCACTAGCGGGAGTATTTACAATGAGCAGTTCTTC	TRBD2	TRBJ2-1	NA	TRBV9
CASSQGRQGSYEQYF	TGCGCCAGCAGCCAAGGAAGGCAGGGGTCCTACGAGCAGTACTTC	NA	TRBJ2-7	NA	TRBV4-1
CASSQETGSGRALVGELFF	TGTGCCAGCAGCCAAGAGACAGGGAGCGGGAGGGCCCTCGTCGGGGAGCTGTTTTTT	TRBD2	TRBJ2-2	NA	TRBV4-2
CASSYSRQREAGYTF	TGTGCCAGCAGTTACTCGAGGCAGCGAGAAGCTGGCTACACCTTC	NA	TRBJ1-2	NA	TRBV6-5
CACPGGRANEKLFF	TGTGCCTGCCCAGGGGGCCGGGCTAATGAAAAACTGTTTTTT	TRBD1	TRBJ1-4	NA	TRBV30
CASRLGANYGYTF	TGTGCCAGCAGATTAGGAGCTAACTATGGCTACACCTTC	NA	TRBJ1-2	once	TRBV2
CASSVSVPLFF	TGTGCCAGCAGCGTTAGCGTACCCCTTTTCTTC	NA	TRBJ2-7	NA	TRBV7-8
CASSAGGSNEKLFF	TGTGCCAGCAGCGCAGGGGGTTCTAATGAAAAACTGTTTTTT	TRBD1	TRBJ1-4	NA	TRBV9
CASSPWGGNTEAFF	TGCGCCAGCAGCCCCTGGGGGGGGAACACTGAAGCTTTCTTT	NA	TRBJ1-1	NA	TRBV4-1
CASSATSGGNTGELFF	TGTGCCAGCAGCGCTACTAGCGGGGGGAACACCGGGGAGCTGTTTTTT	TRBD2	TRBJ2-2	once	TRBV7-9
CASSLRLAGEETQYF	TGCGCCAGCAGCTTGAGGCTAGCGGGAGAAGAGACCCAGTACTTC	TRBD2	TRBJ2-5	NA	TRBV5-1
CASSQEGQHYEQYF	TGTGCCAGCAGCCAAGAGGGCCAGCACTACGAGCAGTACTTC	NA	TRBJ2-7	NA	TRBV14
CASRISVGETQYF	TGTGCCAGCAGAATTAGTGTTGGAGAGACCCAGTACTTC	NA	TRBJ2-5	NA	TRBV7-9
CASSLAGTSVSYEQYF	TGTGCCAGCAGCTTGGCCGGGACTAGCGTCTCCTACGAGCAGTACTTC	TRBD2	TRBJ2-7	NA	TRBV11-1
CSVEDTGGEETQYF	TGCAGCGTTGAAGATACAGGGGGCGAAGAGACCCAGTACTTC	TRBD1	TRBJ2-5	few	TRBV29-1
CATDLTGAMNTEAFF	TGTGCCACCGATCTTACAGGGGCGATGAACACTGAAGCTTTCTTT	TRBD1	TRBJ1-1	NA	TRBV7-9
CASSPGQGIGNEQFF	TGCGCCAGCAGCCCGGGACAGGGTATAGGCAATGAGCAGTTCTTC	TRBD1	TRBJ2-1	NA	TRBV5-1
CASSPTGFGGSVETQYF	TGTGCCAGCAGTCCGACAGGCTTTGGCGGGAGCGTGGAGACCCAGTACTTC	NA	TRBJ2-5	once	TRBV27
CASSRELRRAQHF	TGTGCCAGTAGCCGGGAGCTCCGTCGCGCCCAGCATTTT	NA	TRBJ1-5	NA	TRBV19
CASSAETGRSYNEQFF	TGTGCCAGCAGTGCAGAGACAGGGCGGTCCTACAATGAGCAGTTCTTC	TRBD1	TRBJ2-1	NA	TRBV25-1
CSVGPPTGASYEQYF	TGCAGCGTTGGCCCCCCGACAGGGGCCTCCTACGAGCAGTACTTC	TRBD1	TRBJ2-7	NA	TRBV29-1
CAHARDSQETQYF	TGTGCCCATGCCCGGGACAGTCAAGAGACCCAGTACTTC	TRBD1	TRBJ2-5	few	TRBV10-3
CASSPLGSSGLSYEQYF	TGTGCCAGCAGTCCGCTGGGGTCTAGCGGGCTCTCCTACGAGCAGTACTTC	TRBD2	TRBJ2-7	NA	TRBV28
CASSFGQASSYEQYF	TGTGCCAGCAGTTTTGGTCAGGCGAGCTCCTACGAGCAGTACTTC	NA	TRBJ2-7	NA	TRBV28
CASSQEQRTRKNEQFF	TGTGCCAGCAGCCAAGAACAGCGGACTAGGAAGAATGAGCAGTTCTTC	TRBD2	TRBJ2-1	NA	TRBV14
CASSLAGPPYGYTF	TGTGCCAGCAGCTTGGCAGGCCCCCCTTATGGCTACACCTTC	NA	TRBJ1-2	NA	TRBV5-6
CASSLDSGELFF	TGTGCCAGCAGCTTAGATTCGGGGGAGCTGTTTTTT	NA	TRBJ2-2	NA	TRBV7-9
CASSFVRQGSNQPQHF	TGTGCCAGCAGCTTCGTACGGCAGGGGAGCAATCAGCCCCAGCATTTT	NA	TRBJ1-5	NA	TRBV5-5
CAIKTGNTEAFF	TGTGCCATCAAGACAGGGAACACTGAAGCTTTCTTT	NA	TRBJ1-1	NA	TRBV6-1